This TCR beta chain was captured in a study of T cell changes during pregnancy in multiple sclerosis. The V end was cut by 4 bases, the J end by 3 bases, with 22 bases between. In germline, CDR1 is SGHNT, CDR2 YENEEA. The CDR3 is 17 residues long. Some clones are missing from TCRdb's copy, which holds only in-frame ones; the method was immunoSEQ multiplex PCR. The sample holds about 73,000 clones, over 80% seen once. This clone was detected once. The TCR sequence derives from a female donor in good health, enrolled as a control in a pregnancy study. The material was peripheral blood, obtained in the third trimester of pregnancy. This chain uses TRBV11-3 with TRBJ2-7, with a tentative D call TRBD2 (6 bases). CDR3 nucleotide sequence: TGTGCCAGCAGCTGGGTCCCTCTCCGGGACTCCGTCTACGAGCAGTACTTC. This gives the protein CASSWVPLRDSVYEQYF.